One T cell receptor (beta chain) is described in this entry. This sample was taken from a study of Ad26.COV2.S vaccination and SARS-CoV-2 variants. Study context: In the study, Ad26.COV2.S was injected intramuscularly once, or twice 56 days apart.

The data were produced by immunoSEQ multiplex PCR, yet TCRdb's version contains in-frame clones alone and is incomplete. The sample consists of about 680,000 clones, 89% of them appearing once. Treatment meaning: 15 to 20 received Ad26.COV2.S at low or high dose, single or two shots; about 5 received placebo; per-sample allocation not given. Collection of the samples took place on day 63 after the first injection of vaccine or placebo. Built on an Ad26 vector, the vaccine expressed Wuhan-strain SARS-CoV-2 spike. This TCR derives from a person between 18 and 65 years old who received the Ad26.COV2.S COVID-19 vaccine or a placebo. Source: peripheral blood, taken in a trial of Ad26.COV2.S vaccine versus placebo.

The CDR3 region has the DNA TGCGCCAGCAGCCAGGGCATAGCGGGGGGGAGGCGGACCGGGGAGCTGTTTTTT. Translation gives CASSQGIAGGRRTGELFF. The chain links TRBV4-3 to TRBJ2-2; 11 bases match TRBD2. Trimming took 3 bases from V and 5 from J; bases not matched to a gene: 11. Germline loops: CDR1 LGHNA, CDR2 YSLEER. The CDR3 contains 18 residues.